This T cell receptor (beta chain) is drawn from a study of cytomegalovirus exposure and HLA in healthy donors. PCR used 60 Vbeta primers and 13 Jbeta primers. Only in-frame clones appear in the TCRdb table, and some are missing; sequencing was by immunoSEQ multiplex PCR. The sample includes 270,000 or so clones, nearly 95% seen only once; the top ten take about 1.8%. V was trimmed by 4 bases and J by 4 bases, leaving 13 bases between them. There are 14 residues in the CDR3. Germline lookup yields CDR1 GTSNPN and CDR2 SVGIG (reference sequence). Participants comprised healthy donors of bone marrow. The TCR comes from a girl aged 2 to 9 in good health and CMV-seronegative. The sequenced sample was PBMCs. The chain is built from TRBV30 and TRBJ2-2; tentative D call: TRBD2 (6 bases). The DNA for the CDR3 is TGTGCCTGGACGAGGGACTCTTTCACCGGGGAGCTGTTTTTT. Translating gives CAWTRDSFTGELFF.